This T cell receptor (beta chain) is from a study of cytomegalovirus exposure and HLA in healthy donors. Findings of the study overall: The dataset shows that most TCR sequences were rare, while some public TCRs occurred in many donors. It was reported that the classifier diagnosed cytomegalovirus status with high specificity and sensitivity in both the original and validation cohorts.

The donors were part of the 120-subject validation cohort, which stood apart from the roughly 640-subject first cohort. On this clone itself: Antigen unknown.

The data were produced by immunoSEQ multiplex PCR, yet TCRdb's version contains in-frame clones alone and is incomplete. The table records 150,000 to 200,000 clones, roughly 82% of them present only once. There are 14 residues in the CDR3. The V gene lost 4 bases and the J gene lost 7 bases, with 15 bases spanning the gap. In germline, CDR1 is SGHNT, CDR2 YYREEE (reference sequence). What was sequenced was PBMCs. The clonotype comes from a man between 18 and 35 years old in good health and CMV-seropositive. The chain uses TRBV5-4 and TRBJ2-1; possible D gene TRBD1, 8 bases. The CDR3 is CASSLQGGGNEQFF. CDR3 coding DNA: TGTGCCAGCAGCCTACAGGGGGGAGGGAATGAGCAGTTCTTC.